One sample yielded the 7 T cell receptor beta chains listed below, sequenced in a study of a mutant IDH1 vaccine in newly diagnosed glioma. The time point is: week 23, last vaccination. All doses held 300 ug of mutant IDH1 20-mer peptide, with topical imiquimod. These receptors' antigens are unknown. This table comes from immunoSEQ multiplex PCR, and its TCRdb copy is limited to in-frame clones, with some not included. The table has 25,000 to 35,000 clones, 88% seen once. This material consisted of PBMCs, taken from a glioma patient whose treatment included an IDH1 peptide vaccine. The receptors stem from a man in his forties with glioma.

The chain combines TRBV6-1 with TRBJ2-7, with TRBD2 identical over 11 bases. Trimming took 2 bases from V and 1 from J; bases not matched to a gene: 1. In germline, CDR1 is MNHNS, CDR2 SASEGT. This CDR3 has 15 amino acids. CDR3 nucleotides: TGTGCCAGCAGTGAAATAGCGGGGGGGTCCTACGAGCAGTACGTC. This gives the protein CASSEIAGGSYEQYV.

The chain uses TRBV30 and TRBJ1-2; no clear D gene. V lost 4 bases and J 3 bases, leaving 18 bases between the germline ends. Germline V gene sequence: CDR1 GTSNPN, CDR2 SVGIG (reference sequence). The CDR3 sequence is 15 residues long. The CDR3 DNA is TGTGCCTGGACACTCCGGCGGTTCTTAGACTATGGCTACACCTTC. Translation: CAWTLRRFLDYGYTF.

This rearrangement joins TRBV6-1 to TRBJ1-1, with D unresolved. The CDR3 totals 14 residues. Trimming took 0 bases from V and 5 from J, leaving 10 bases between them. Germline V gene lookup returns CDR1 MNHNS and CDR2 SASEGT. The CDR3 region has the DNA TGTGCCAGCAGTGAAGCAGTGCCGAGGACTGAAGCTTTCTTT. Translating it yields CASSEAVPRTEAFF.

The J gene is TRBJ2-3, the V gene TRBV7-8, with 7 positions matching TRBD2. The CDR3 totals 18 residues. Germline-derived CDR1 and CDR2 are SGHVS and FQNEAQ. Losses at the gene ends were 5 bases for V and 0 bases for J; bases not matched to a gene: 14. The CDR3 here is CASSDTIGRGISTDTQYF. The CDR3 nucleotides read TGTGCCAGCAGCGACACAATTGGGCGGGGGATAAGCACAGATACGCAGTATTTT.

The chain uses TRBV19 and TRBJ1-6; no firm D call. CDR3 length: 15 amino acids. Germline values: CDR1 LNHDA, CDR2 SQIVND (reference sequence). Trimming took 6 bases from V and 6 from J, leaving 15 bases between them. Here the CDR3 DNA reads TGTGCCAGTAGCATGTACGGTACAGTTAATTCACCCCTCCACTTT. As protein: CASSMYGTVNSPLHF. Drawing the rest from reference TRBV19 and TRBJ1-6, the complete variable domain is DGGITQSPKYLFRKEGQNVTLSCEQNLNHDAMYWYRQDPGQGLRLIYYSQIVNDFQKGDIAEGYSVSREKKESFPLTVTSAQKNPTAFYLCASSMYGTVNSPLHFGNGTRLTVT.

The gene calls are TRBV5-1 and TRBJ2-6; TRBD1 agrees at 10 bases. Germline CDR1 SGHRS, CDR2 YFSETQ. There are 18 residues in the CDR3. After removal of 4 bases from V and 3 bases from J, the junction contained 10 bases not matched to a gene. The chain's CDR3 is CASSAQTGGSFGANVLTF. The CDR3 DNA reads TGCGCCAGCAGCGCCCAGACAGGGGGCTCCTTTGGGGCCAACGTCCTGACTTTC.

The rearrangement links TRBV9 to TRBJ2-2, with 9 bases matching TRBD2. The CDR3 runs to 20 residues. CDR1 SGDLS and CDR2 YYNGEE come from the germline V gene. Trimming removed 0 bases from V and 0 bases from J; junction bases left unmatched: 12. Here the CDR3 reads CASSVDVGSGSLTNTGELFF. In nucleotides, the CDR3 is TGTGCCAGCAGCGTAGATGTGGGTAGCGGGAGCCTAACGAACACCGGGGAGCTGTTTTTT.